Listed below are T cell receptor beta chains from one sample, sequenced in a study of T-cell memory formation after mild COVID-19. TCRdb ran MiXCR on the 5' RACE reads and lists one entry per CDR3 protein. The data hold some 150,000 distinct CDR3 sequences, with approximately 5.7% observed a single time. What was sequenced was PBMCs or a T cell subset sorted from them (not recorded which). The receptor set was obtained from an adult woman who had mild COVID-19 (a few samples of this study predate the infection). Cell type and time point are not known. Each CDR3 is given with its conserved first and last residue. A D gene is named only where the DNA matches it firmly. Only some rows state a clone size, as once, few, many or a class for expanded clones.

cdr3_aa: CASSRGTAENYGYTF
cdr3_nt: TGTGCCAGCAGCCGCGGGACAGCGGAGAACTATGGCTACACCTTC
v_call: TRBV3-1
clone_size: -
j_call: TRBJ1-2
d_call: TRBD1

cdr3_aa: CAISDRGLAGNYEQYF
cdr3_nt: TGTGCCATCAGTGACCGGGGACTAGCGGGGAACTACGAGCAGTACTTC
v_call: TRBV10-3
clone_size: many
j_call: TRBJ2-7
d_call: TRBD2

cdr3_aa: CASSPPGLAAYEQYF
cdr3_nt: TGTGCCAGCAGCCCGCCGGGACTAGCCGCCTACGAGCAGTACTTC
v_call: TRBV3-1
clone_size: few
j_call: TRBJ2-7
d_call: TRBD2

cdr3_aa: CASKGFSGNTIYF
cdr3_nt: TGTGCCAGCAAAGGGTTCTCTGGAAACACCATATATTTT
v_call: TRBV12-3/TRBV12-4
clone_size: -
j_call: TRBJ1-3
d_call: -

cdr3_aa: CASRTQRPNTEAFF
cdr3_nt: TGTGCCAGCAGGACACAGCGACCCAACACTGAAGCTTTCTTT
v_call: TRBV4-2
clone_size: many
j_call: TRBJ1-1
d_call: -

cdr3_aa: CASNRGEGYSGANVLTF
cdr3_nt: TGTGCCAGTAACAGGGGAGAGGGCTACTCTGGGGCCAACGTCCTGACTTTC
v_call: TRBV14
clone_size: few
j_call: TRBJ2-6
d_call: TRBD1

cdr3_aa: CASSRWTGDTNEKLFF
cdr3_nt: TGTGCCAGCAGCCGCTGGACAGGGGATACTAATGAAAAACTGTTTTTT
v_call: TRBV7-9
clone_size: -
j_call: TRBJ1-4
d_call: TRBD1

cdr3_aa: CSASGRSSPLHF
cdr3_nt: TGCAGTGCCAGCGGCAGGTCTTCACCCCTCCACTTT
v_call: TRBV20-1
clone_size: few
j_call: TRBJ1-6
d_call: -

cdr3_aa: CASSLMPLAGVSNSFTDTQYF
cdr3_nt: TGTGCCAGCAGCTTAATGCCTCTGGCGGGAGTATCAAATAGCTTCACAGATACGCAGTATTTT
v_call: TRBV7-3
clone_size: few
j_call: TRBJ2-3
d_call: TRBD2

cdr3_aa: CASSVAGTRVTQYF
cdr3_nt: TGTGCCAGCAGCGTAGCCGGGACCAGAGTTACGCAGTATTTT
v_call: TRBV7-6
clone_size: many
j_call: TRBJ2-3
d_call: -

cdr3_aa: CSPDPSGSSYNEQFF
cdr3_nt: TGCAGTCCCGACCCTAGCGGGAGCTCCTACAATGAGCAGTTCTTC
v_call: TRBV20-1
clone_size: -
j_call: TRBJ2-1
d_call: TRBD2

cdr3_aa: CASSLEGSLAGITDTQYF
cdr3_nt: TGTGCCAGCAGCTTAGAAGGGTCCCTAGCGGGAATCACAGATACGCAGTATTTT
v_call: TRBV7-9
clone_size: few
j_call: TRBJ2-3
d_call: TRBD2

cdr3_aa: CASSSVAGSTDTQYF
cdr3_nt: TGTGCCAGCAGCTCCGTAGCGGGGAGCACAGATACGCAGTATTTT
v_call: TRBV9
clone_size: -
j_call: TRBJ2-3
d_call: TRBD2

cdr3_aa: CASSRTGEQYF
cdr3_nt: TGCGCCAGCAGCCGGACAGGCGAGCAGTACTTC
v_call: TRBV4-3
clone_size: many
j_call: TRBJ2-7
d_call: TRBD1

cdr3_aa: CASSLRRGAGGRTDTQYF
cdr3_nt: TGTGCCAGCAGCTTGCGTCGGGGAGCGGGAGGTCGCACAGATACGCAGTATTTT
v_call: TRBV7-3
clone_size: few
j_call: TRBJ2-3
d_call: TRBD2

cdr3_aa: CASSLTGAYGYTF
cdr3_nt: TGTGCCAGCAGTTTAACAGGGGCCTATGGCTACACCTTC
v_call: TRBV12-3/TRBV12-4
clone_size: few
j_call: TRBJ1-2
d_call: TRBD1

cdr3_aa: CASSLRLGEQYF
cdr3_nt: TGTGCCAGCAGCCTTAGATTAGGGGAGCAGTACTTC
v_call: TRBV12-3/TRBV12-4
clone_size: -
j_call: TRBJ2-7
d_call: -

cdr3_aa: CASSSTSGSYNEQFF
cdr3_nt: TGTGCCAGCAGCTCGACTAGCGGGAGTTACAATGAGCAGTTCTTC
v_call: TRBV11-1
clone_size: many
j_call: TRBJ2-1
d_call: TRBD2

cdr3_aa: CSAREWQTYEQYF
cdr3_nt: TGCAGTGCTAGAGAATGGCAGACCTACGAGCAGTACTTC
v_call: TRBV20-1
clone_size: many
j_call: TRBJ2-7
d_call: -

cdr3_aa: CASSLVTGVGEQFF
cdr3_nt: TGTGCCAGCAGCTTAGTCACGGGAGTTGGTGAGCAGTTCTTC
v_call: TRBV7-9
clone_size: many
j_call: TRBJ2-1
d_call: -

cdr3_aa: CASSLPGRIFF
cdr3_nt: TGTGCCAGCAGTCTACCGGGACGGATCTTCTTC
v_call: TRBV12-3/TRBV12-4
clone_size: many
j_call: TRBJ2-1
d_call: -

cdr3_aa: CASSQGAGPTHNEQFF
cdr3_nt: TGTGCCAGCAGCCAAGGAGCGGGGCCCACCCACAATGAGCAGTTCTTC
v_call: TRBV3-1
clone_size: many
j_call: TRBJ2-1
d_call: TRBD2

cdr3_aa: CASRSPKDRGYGYTF
cdr3_nt: TGTGCCAGCAGAAGCCCAAAGGATCGGGGCTATGGCTACACCTTC
v_call: TRBV6-5
clone_size: many
j_call: TRBJ1-2
d_call: -

cdr3_aa: CASSFRSGKIDEQYF
cdr3_nt: TGTGCCAGCAGTTTTCGGTCAGGGAAAATCGACGAGCAGTACTTC
v_call: TRBV12-3/TRBV12-4
clone_size: -
j_call: TRBJ2-7
d_call: -